This T cell receptor (beta chain) was sequenced during a study of response to subunit inactivated influenza vaccine. From the RT-PCR reads, TCRdb called clonotypes with MiXCR, one entry per CDR3 protein. The sample includes 430,000 or so distinct CDR3 sequences, approximately 11% of them seen just once. This CDR3 has 13 residues. The V end was cut by 5 bases, the J end by 1 base, with 8 bases between. Germline loops: CDR1 MNHEY, CDR2 SVGEGT. This TCR was sampled from a man aged 50 to 59 who received an inactivated influenza vaccine. The starting material was PBMCs from blood, obtained roughly 46 days after vaccination. The rearrangement joins TRBV6-2 or TRBV6-3 to TRBJ1-1; no firm D call. The CDR3 sequence is CASSTTWNTEAFF. CDR3 coding DNA: TGTGCCAGCAGTACAACCTGGAACACTGAAGCTTTCTTT.